The 20 T cell receptor beta chains in this list originate from one sample, sequenced in a study of blood T cell repertoires in COVID-19. Libraries were prepared by immunoSEQ multiplex PCR; TCRdb keeps only in-frame clonotypes and omits some of them. The sample contains more than 400,000 clones, around 90% of which appear only once. The sequenced sample consisted of PBMCs or T cells enriched from blood (not recorded which). These receptor sequences come from a man in his late teens or twenties who had recovered from COVID-19.

The chain employs TRBV19 and TRBJ2-1; 7 positions agree with TRBD2. The CDR3 spans 14 residues. V lost 1 base to trimming and J lost 6 bases; unmatched junction nucleotides: 3. CDR1 is LNHDA, CDR2 SQIVND, per germline (reference sequence). CDR3 DNA sequence: TGTGCCAGTAGTATAGTCGGGGGGATCAATGAGCAGTTCTTC. It translates to CASSIVGGINEQFF.

DNA of the CDR3: TGTGCCAGCAGTTTTTCAACAGGCGAAGCTTTCTTT. This encodes CASSFSTGEAFF. V gene TRBV27 combines with J gene TRBJ1-1, with D possibly matching TRBD1 (5 bases). The CDR3 has 12 residues. In germline, CDR1 is MNHEY, CDR2 SMNVEV (reference sequence). Trimming removed 3 bases at V and 8 bases at J, with 10 bases between.

The table lists this clone with a count of one. The chain links TRBV19 to TRBJ1-1; 11 bases align to TRBD1. With V trimmed by 8 bases and J by 1 base, 3 bases remained unmatched. Germline lookup yields CDR1 LNHDA and CDR2 SQIVND (reference sequence). This CDR3 has 14 amino acids. This CDR3 is CASGQGAQNTEAFF. The CDR3 region has the DNA TGTGCCAGTGGACAGGGGGCACAGAACACTGAAGCTTTCTTT.

V gene TRBV6-1 combines with J gene TRBJ2-7; D is undetermined. V was trimmed by 3 bases and J by 6 bases, leaving 12 bases between them. The CDR3 spans 13 residues. Germline V gene lookup returns CDR1 MNHNS and CDR2 SASEGT. CDR3 DNA sequence: TGTGCCAGCAGTGACCCCACCTCGGGCGAGCAGTACTTC. It is translated as CASSDPTSGEQYF.

This chain connects TRBV6-1 to TRBJ2-7, with 7 bases identical to TRBD2. The CDR3 is made up of 14 amino acids. Germline V lookup: CDR1 MNHNS, CDR2 SASEGT. V dropped 2 bases and J dropped 5; count of bases not matched to a gene: 6. The CDR3: CASSETRGYDEQYF. The CDR3 DNA reads TGTGCCAGCAGTGAAACGCGGGGGTACGACGAGCAGTACTTC.

The gene calls are TRBV30 and TRBJ1-2, with TRBD1 matching 9 bases. The germline gives CDR1 GTSNPN, CDR2 SVGIG (reference sequence). V shed 5 bases and J 3 bases; nucleotides not matched to a gene: 4. The CDR3 runs to 13 residues. The CDR3 DNA reads TGTGCCTGGGGGGGACAGGGTGACTATGGCTACACCTTC. Residues: CAWGGQGDYGYTF.

The gene calls are TRBV21-1 and TRBJ2-3; the D segment call TRBD1 is taken from the table without a DNA check. TRBV21-1 corresponds to a pseudogene. The CDR3 runs 16 residues. This chain's CDR3 is CASSKRPGQGVGTQYF. In nucleotides, the CDR3 is TGTGCCAGCAGCAAACGTCCGGGACAGGGCGTGGGTACGCAGTATTTT.

The gene calls are TRBV3-1 (or the pseudogene TRBV3-2) and TRBJ1-1; D is possibly TRBD1 (6 bases). Germline lookup yields CDR1 LGHDT and CDR2 YNNKEL (reference sequence). V gave up 6 bases and J gave up 3 bases, with 14 bases separating them. CDR3 length: 14 amino acids. The CDR3 coding sequence is TGTGCCAGCAGTCCGTTGCCAGGGGACACTGAAGCTTTCTTT. This gives the protein CASSPLPGDTEAFF.

This chain connects TRBV27 to TRBJ2-1; 8 bases match TRBD2. With 6 bases clipped from V and 2 bases from J, the junction kept 6 bases outside the gene matches. The CDR3 sequence is 15 residues long. The germline CDR1 and CDR2 sequences are MNHEY and SMNVEV (reference sequence). CDR3: CASRITSGTYNEQFF. CDR3 bases: TGTGCCAGCAGAATAACTAGCGGCACCTACAATGAGCAGTTCTTC.

The chain employs TRBV5-1 and TRBJ1-6; 9 bases agree with TRBD1. There are 15 residues in the CDR3. Trimming at V came to 3 bases and at J to 8 bases, leaving 6 bases not matched to a gene. Germline V lookup: CDR1 SGHRS, CDR2 YFSETQ. The CDR3 nucleotides read TGCGCCAGCAGCTCGGGACAGGGCTTAGATTCACCCCTCCACTTT. Protein: CASSSGQGLDSPLHF. The full variable domain, rest sourced from reference TRBV5-1 and TRBJ1-6, is KAGVTQTPRYLIKTRGQQVTLSCSPISGHRSVSWYQQTPGQGLQFLFEYFSETQRNKGNFPGRFSGRQFSNSRSEMNVSTLELGDSALYLCASSSGQGLDSPLHFGNGTRLTVT.

CDR3 sequence: CASIKGLAGARSYNEQFF. CDR3 in DNA: TGTGCCAGCATCAAGGGACTAGCGGGCGCTCGCTCCTACAATGAGCAGTTCTTC. The chain is built from TRBV7-9 and TRBJ2-1; 12 bases are a match to TRBD2. Germline CDR1 reads SEHNR; CDR2 reads FQNEAQ (reference sequence). This CDR3 is built from 18 residues. Unmatched junction bases numbered 10, after V lost 7 bases and J lost 0 bases.

This chain joins TRBV19 and TRBJ1-1; D call uncertain. The CDR3 has 12 amino acids. V lost 2 bases to trimming and J lost 7 bases, with 8 bases between them. Germline V gives CDR1 LNHDA, CDR2 SQIVND (reference sequence). CDR3 amino acids: CASSITDSEAFF. For the CDR3, the DNA is TGTGCCAGTAGTATAACCGATAGTGAAGCTTTCTTT.

V is TRBV10-2 and J is TRBJ1-5; D not resolved. Looked up from germline, CDR1 is WSHSY and CDR2 is SAAADI. This CDR3 comprises 14 residues. Trimming took off 3 bases at V and 0 bases at J, with 6 bases between the two ends. Written as DNA, the CDR3 is TGCGCCAGCAGTGACCCAAATAGCAATCAGCCCCAGCATTTT. Translation: CASSDPNSNQPQHF.

The CDR3 here is CAITGDSPNTEAFF. The CDR3 nucleotides read TGTGCCATCACGGGGGACTCACCGAACACTGAAGCTTTCTTT. V and J are TRBV2 and TRBJ1-1, with D tentatively TRBD1 (5 bases). The CDR3 has 14 residues. Germline V gene sequence: CDR1 SNHLY, CDR2 FYNNEI. The V gene lost 10 bases and the J gene lost 1 base, with 16 bases spanning the gap.

The V call is TRBV7-3, the J call TRBJ1-1, with D uncertain. CDR1 is SGHTA, CDR2 FQGTGA, per germline. This CDR3 is built from 13 residues. The germline V and J ends were trimmed by 5 bases and 3 bases, with 10 bases remaining between them. The CDR3 loop is CASSRTRDTEAFF. CDR3 nucleotides: TGTGCCAGCAGCCGAACTCGGGACACTGAAGCTTTCTTT.

In its sample, this clone was seen once. Other DNA sequences from this sample encode an identical CDR3 as well. V gene TRBV5-1 combines with J gene TRBJ2-5; 8 nucleotides align to TRBD1. CDR1 is SGHRS, CDR2 YFSETQ, per germline. The CDR3 length is 15 residues. V shed 0 bases and J 2 bases; nucleotides not matched to a gene: 3. In DNA form, the CDR3 reads TGCGCCAGCAGCTTGGCTGGGACAGGACAAGAGACCCAGTACTTC. Protein product: CASSLAGTGQETQYF.

The chain links TRBV10-2 to TRBJ1-2; 7 bases align to TRBD1. Per germline, CDR1 WSHSY and CDR2 SAAADI. J was trimmed by 5 bases and V by 7 bases; bases with no gene match: 7. The CDR3 contains 13 residues. The chain's CDR3 is CASTRGQLYGYTF. CDR3 DNA sequence: TGCGCCAGCACGAGGGGACAGCTATATGGCTACACCTTC.

CDR3 DNA sequence: TGCAGCGTGGGCCCGAGACAGGGTAGTGCCTACGAGCAGTACTTC. Translated, it gives CSVGPRQGSAYEQYF. The chain joins TRBV29-1 to TRBJ2-7, with TRBD1 identical over 7 bases. V trimming: 6 bases; J trimming: 2 bases; junction bases outside the gene matches: 13. The CDR3 is 15 residues long. CDR1 SQVTM and CDR2 ANQGSEA come from the germline V gene.

The chain carries TRBV27 and TRBJ1-2, with TRBD1 matching 11 bases. V lost 4 bases to trimming and J lost 3 bases; unmatched junction nucleotides: 7. Germline values: CDR1 MNHEY, CDR2 SMNVEV (reference sequence). CDR3 size: 16 residues. CDR3: CASSSPGQGEYYGYTF. As DNA, the CDR3 is TGTGCCAGCAGTTCCCCGGGACAGGGGGAGTACTATGGCTACACCTTC.

This chain joins TRBV3-1 (or the pseudogene TRBV3-2) and TRBJ1-3; TRBD1 agrees at 7 bases. V shed 5 bases and J 8 bases; nucleotides not matched to a gene: 6. The germline V gene has CDR1 LGHDT and CDR2 YNNKEL (reference sequence). The CDR3 is made up of 13 amino acids. The CDR3 here is CASSRTGGDTIYF. The CDR3 DNA sequence: TGTGCCAGCAGCAGGACAGGAGGAGACACCATATATTTT.